This T cell receptor beta chain was documented in a study of T cells in Graves' hyperthyroidism and ophthalmopathy. About the study: Peripheral blood was collected at initial diagnosis, before any treatment.

Trimming removed 0 bases at V and 7 bases at J, with 22 bases between. The CDR3 is 18 amino acids. Germline values: CDR1 DFQATT, CDR2 SNEGSKA (reference sequence). A word on this clonotype: The target antigen is unknown.

Study outcomes and limitations: Before onset, by a median of approximately 6.8 months, the model predicted ophthalmopathy.

Fresh peripheral blood, about 9.6 ml, yielded the PBMCs. Template material for amplifying TCR beta CDR3 regions consisted of RNA transcripts. The primer set for the first-round RT-PCR of the TCR CDR3 was HTBI. Using its own MiXCR run on the multiplex PCR reads, TCRdb lists one record per CDR3 protein. The sample consists of around 200,000 distinct CDR3 sequences, around 17% of them appearing once. What was sequenced was blood. The chain couples TRBV20-1 to TRBJ1-6; no definite D call. The origin of this receptor is a man aged 40-49 years with Graves' hyperthyroidism. In DNA form, the CDR3 reads TGCAGTGCTAGAGAAACTGGCAGTTCGGGAGGTTGGAATTCACCCCTCCACTTT. Translating gives CSARETGSSGGWNSPLHF.